A selection of T cell receptor beta chains follows, all from one sample in a study of OX40 agonist ivuxolimab in advanced cancers. Profiled with immunoSEQ multiplex PCR; TCRdb holds only in-frame clones, not every one. This sample yields 50,000 to 70,000 clones, of which about 86% are seen a single time; approximately 2% belongs to the top ten. This specimen consisted of CD4+ or CD8+ T cells sorted from blood, obtained in a trial of the OX40 agonist ivuxolimab. Receptors originate from an adult with an advanced solid tumor such as melanoma, head and neck, liver or kidney cancer. CDR3s include the opening cysteine and the closing phenylalanine or tryptophan. D genes are given only for firm matches. Size tells how often a clone was seen (once, few, many) or the class of an expanded clone, and some rows leave it out.

cdr3_nt	cdr3_aa	v_call	d_call	clone_size	j_call
TGCAGTGCTAGAGATTGGGGAGGCTACACCTTC	CSARDWGGYTF	TRBV20-1	NA	NA	TRBJ1-2
TGTGCCAGCAGCCCTGCTGGGGGCGTCCAAGAGACCCAGTACTTC	CASSPAGGVQETQYF	TRBV5-4	NA	NA	TRBJ2-5
TGTGCCAGCAGCGTAGGCGGGAAAGGGGCCAACGTCCTGACTTTC	CASSVGGKGANVLTF	TRBV9	NA	NA	TRBJ2-6
TGTGCCAGCAGCGTAGGGGGGGCTAAGTTGGAAAAACTGTTTTTT	CASSVGGAKLEKLFF	TRBV9	NA	NA	TRBJ1-4
TGTGCCAGCAGCTTGGGACAGGGGGCTTACGAGCAGTACTTC	CASSLGQGAYEQYF	TRBV28	TRBD1	NA	TRBJ2-7
TGTGCCAGTAGTAGGGTGGAGAGTGAGCAGTTCTTC	CASSRVESEQFF	TRBV19	NA	NA	TRBJ2-1
TGTGCCAGCAGTTTAAAAGGGTTTGGCAATCAGCCCCAGCATTTT	CASSLKGFGNQPQHF	TRBV28	NA	NA	TRBJ1-5
TGTGCCAGCAGTGACCAAGGGACTAGCTACAAAAATGAGCAGTTCTTC	CASSDQGTSYKNEQFF	TRBV6-4	TRBD2	NA	TRBJ2-1
TGTGCCAGCAGTTTACAGGGTTCGCGCAATCAGCCCCAGCATTTT	CASSLQGSRNQPQHF	TRBV6-5	NA	NA	TRBJ1-5
TGTGCCAGCACGGACGGGTCTTTCTATGGCTACACCTTC	CASTDGSFYGYTF	TRBV28	NA	NA	TRBJ1-2
TGTGCCAGCAGCCAAGAAGGGGAGCGGGGGGGCCCCCTGGACAATGAGCAGTTCTTC	CASSQEGERGGPLDNEQFF	TRBV4-2	TRBD2	NA	TRBJ2-1
TGTGCCTGTCATAGGACAGGGTCTGATGAGCAGTTCTTC	CACHRTGSDEQFF	TRBV30	TRBD1	NA	TRBJ2-1
TGTGCCAGCAGTTCCGGACAGGGTCTCAATGTACATGAGCAGTTCTTC	CASSSGQGLNVHEQFF	TRBV6-5	TRBD1	NA	TRBJ2-1
TGTGCCAGCAGCTTAGGGGGCGGGAATGAAGCTTTCTTT	CASSLGGGNEAFF	TRBV7-3	NA	NA	TRBJ1-1
TGCGCCAGCAGCTTGCGCGGGCAGGGTCGAGGCACCGGGGAGCTGTTTTTT	CASSLRGQGRGTGELFF	TRBV5-1	NA	NA	TRBJ2-2
TGTGCCAGCAGCCCTAGCGGGACAACGGACTATGGCTACACCTTC	CASSPSGTTDYGYTF	TRBV9	NA	NA	TRBJ1-2
TGTGCCAGCAGCCCCAAGGAGGGGGGGCCGGAGACCCAGTACTTC	CASSPKEGGPETQYF	TRBV5-4	NA	NA	TRBJ2-5
TGTGCCAGCAGCTTCGGGACAGGGCTGAACACTGAAGCTTTCTTT	CASSFGTGLNTEAFF	TRBV5-5	TRBD1	NA	TRBJ1-1
TGTGCCAGCCGTCAACCCCTAAATAGCGGGAGAAAGGACGAGCAGTACTTC	CASRQPLNSGRKDEQYF	TRBV27	TRBD2	NA	TRBJ2-7
TGCAGCGTTGAAGAGGCCGCGTACGAGCAGTACTTC	CSVEEAAYEQYF	TRBV29-1	NA	few	TRBJ2-7